A selection of T cell receptor beta chains follows, all from one sample in a study of PD-L1 blockade in urothelial cancer. Sequencing was performed with immunoSEQ multiplex PCR; in TCRdb, only in-frame clones are kept and a portion is missing. Among 100,000 or so clones listed, about 90% were seen once. Sequences were derived from PBMCs, sampled around atezolizumab (anti-PD-L1) treatment. The receptors originated from a woman of 80 years or more with urothelial cancer. Each CDR3 is given with its conserved first and last residue. The order of the fields is J gene, V gene, clone size, D gene, CDR3 DNA, CDR3 protein. A D gene is named only where the DNA matches it firmly. Rows give clone size only sometimes, using once, few, many, or a class for an expanded clone.

TRBJ2-7,TRBV25-1,-,-,TGTGCCAGCAGTGACCAGCAGGGTGCGGTGGCCTACGAGCAGTACTTC,CASSDQQGAVAYEQYF
TRBJ2-2,TRBV2,-,-,TGTGCCAGCAGTCCGGACAGTACGAACACCGGGGAGCTGTTTTTT,CASSPDSTNTGELFF
TRBJ1-2,TRBV30,few,-,TGTGCTGGGGGCAGGGATAGCTATGGCTACACCTTC,CAGGRDSYGYTF
TRBJ2-1,TRBV10-1,-,-,TGCGCCAGCAGTCACGGAGGGGATGAGCAGTTCTTC,CASSHGGDEQFF
TRBJ2-7,TRBV9,-,TRBD1,TGTGCCAGCAGCAGTGGAGAGGGGACAGTCTACGAGCAGTACTTC,CASSSGEGTVYEQYF
TRBJ1-4,TRBV6-4,once,-,TGTGCCAGCAGGAGGGAGGCGGGCCAAAATGAAAAACTGTTTTTT,CASRREAGQNEKLFF
TRBJ2-7,TRBV19,-,-,TGTGCCAGTAGTATAGACGGTTACTACGAGCAGTACTTC,CASSIDGYYEQYF
TRBJ2-7,TRBV11-3,-,TRBD1,TGTGCCAGCAGCCTCGGACAGGGTAACTACGAGCAGTACTTC,CASSLGQGNYEQYF
TRBJ2-2,TRBV30,-,TRBD2,TGTGCCGGGGGGGGGAAATCGAACACCGGGGAGCTGTTTTTT,CAGGGKSNTGELFF
TRBJ2-7,TRBV19,-,-,TGTGCCAGTAGTATAGACAAGGACTTCTCCTACGAGCAGTACTTC,CASSIDKDFSYEQYF
TRBJ2-3,TRBV6-1,-,-,TGTGCCAGCAGTGAAGATCAAACAGATACGCAGTATTTT,CASSEDQTDTQYF
TRBJ2-4,TRBV9,few,-,TGTGCCAGCAGCGTCCAACCAGAGACCTCGGCGGGAATCGTCTTC,CASSVQPETSAGIVF
TRBJ2-1,TRBV28,-,TRBD1,TGTGCCAGCAGTACTCGGGGACAGGCCCCCTTCAATGAGCAGTTCTTC,CASSTRGQAPFNEQFF
TRBJ1-2,TRBV7-8,-,-,TGTGCCAGCAGCTTAGCGATTTTCCCGGGAGACTACACCTTC,CASSLAIFPGDYTF
TRBJ1-4,TRBV11-2,-,-,TGTGCCAGCAGCTTAGCTAGGGAAAAACTGTTTTTT,CASSLAREKLFF
TRBJ1-5,TRBV15,-,-,TGTGCCACCAGCACTTTAGCCGGGGGAGCCCAGCATTTT,CATSTLAGGAQHF
TRBJ1-1,TRBV5-4,-,-,TGTGCCAGCAGCAGAGGACAGTTGAACACTGAAGCTTTCTTT,CASSRGQLNTEAFF
TRBJ2-6,TRBV2,once,-,TGTGCCAGCAGTGATTGGGCTGCTGGGGCCAACGTCCTGACTTTC,CASSDWAAGANVLTF